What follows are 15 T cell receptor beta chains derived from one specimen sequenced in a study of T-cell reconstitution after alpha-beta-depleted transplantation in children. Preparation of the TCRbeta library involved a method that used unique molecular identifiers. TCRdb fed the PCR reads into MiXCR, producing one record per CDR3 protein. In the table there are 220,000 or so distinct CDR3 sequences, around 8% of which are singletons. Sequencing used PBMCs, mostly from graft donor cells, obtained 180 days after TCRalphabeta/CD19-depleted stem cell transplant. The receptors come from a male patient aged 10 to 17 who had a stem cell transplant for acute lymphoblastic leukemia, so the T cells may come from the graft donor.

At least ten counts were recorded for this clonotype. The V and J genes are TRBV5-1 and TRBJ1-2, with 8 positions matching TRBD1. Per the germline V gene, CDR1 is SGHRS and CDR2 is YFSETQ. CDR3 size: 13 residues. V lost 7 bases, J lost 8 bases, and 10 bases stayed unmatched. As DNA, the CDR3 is TGCGCCAGCGGGGAGCAGGGGGCCCAGGGCTACACCTTC. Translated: CASGEQGAQGYTF.

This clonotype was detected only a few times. The DNA of the CDR3 is TGTGCCAGCAGGGAACAGGGGGCGGGAACCGGGGAGCTGTTTTTT. Its translation is CASREQGAGTGELFF. This chain connects TRBV2 to TRBJ2-2, with TRBD1 matching 9 bases. The germline gives CDR1 SNHLY, CDR2 FYNNEI. The CDR3 loop spans 15 amino acids. Losses at the gene ends were 6 bases for V and 5 bases for J; bases not matched to a gene: 7.

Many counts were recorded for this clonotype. The CDR3 is CSARNDRGTGELFF. CDR3 coding DNA: TGCAGTGCTAGAAACGACAGGGGCACCGGGGAGCTGTTTTTT. V is TRBV20-1 and J is TRBJ2-2, with 8 bases fitting TRBD1. Per germline, CDR1 DFQATT and CDR2 SNEGSKA (reference sequence). The CDR3 spans 14 residues. After removal of 2 bases from V and 4 bases from J, the junction contained 3 bases not matched to a gene.

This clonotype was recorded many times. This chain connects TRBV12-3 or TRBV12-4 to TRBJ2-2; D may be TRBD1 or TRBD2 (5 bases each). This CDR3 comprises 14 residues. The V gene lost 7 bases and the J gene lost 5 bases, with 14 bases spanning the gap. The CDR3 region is CASNDRGWTGELFF. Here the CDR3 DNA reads TGTGCCAGCAACGACAGAGGGTGGACCGGGGAGCTGTTTTTT.

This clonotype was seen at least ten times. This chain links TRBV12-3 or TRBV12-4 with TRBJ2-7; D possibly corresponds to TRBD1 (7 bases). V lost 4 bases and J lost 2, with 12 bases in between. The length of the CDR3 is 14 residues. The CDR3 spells CASSSAGQTYEQYF. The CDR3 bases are TGTGCCAGCAGTTCGGCGGGACAGACCTACGAGCAGTACTTC.

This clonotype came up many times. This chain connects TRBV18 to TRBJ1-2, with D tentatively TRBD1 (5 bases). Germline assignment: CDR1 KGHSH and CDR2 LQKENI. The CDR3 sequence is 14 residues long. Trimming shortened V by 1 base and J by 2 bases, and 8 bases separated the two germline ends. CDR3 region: CASSPRDQNYGYTF. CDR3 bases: TGTGCCAGCTCACCACGGGACCAGAACTATGGCTACACCTTC.

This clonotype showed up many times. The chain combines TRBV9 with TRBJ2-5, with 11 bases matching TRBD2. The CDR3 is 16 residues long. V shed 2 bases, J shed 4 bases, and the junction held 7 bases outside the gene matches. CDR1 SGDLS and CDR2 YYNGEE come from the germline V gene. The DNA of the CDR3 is TGTGCCAGCAGCGTCGATAGCGGGGGGGCCGGAGAGACCCAGTACTTC. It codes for CASSVDSGGAGETQYF.

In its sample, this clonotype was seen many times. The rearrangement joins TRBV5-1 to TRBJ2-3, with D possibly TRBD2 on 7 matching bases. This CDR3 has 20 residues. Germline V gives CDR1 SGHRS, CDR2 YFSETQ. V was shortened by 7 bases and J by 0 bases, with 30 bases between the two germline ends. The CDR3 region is CASPLGIGGRTLGSTDTQYF. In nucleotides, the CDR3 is TGCGCCAGCCCCTTAGGGATCGGGGGGCGAACTTTGGGAAGCACAGATACGCAGTATTTT.

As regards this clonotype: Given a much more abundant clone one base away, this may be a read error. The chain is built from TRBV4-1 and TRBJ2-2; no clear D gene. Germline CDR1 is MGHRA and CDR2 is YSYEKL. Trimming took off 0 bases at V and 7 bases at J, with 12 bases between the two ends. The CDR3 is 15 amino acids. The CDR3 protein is CASSQEANEGGELFF. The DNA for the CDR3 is TGCGCCAGCAGCCAAGAGGCGAATGAAGGCGGGGAGCTGTTTTTT.

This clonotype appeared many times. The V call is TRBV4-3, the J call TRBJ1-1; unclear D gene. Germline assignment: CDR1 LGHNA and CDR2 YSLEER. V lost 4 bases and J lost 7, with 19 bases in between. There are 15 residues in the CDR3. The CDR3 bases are TGCGCCAGCAGCCCCCGGTGGGCAGACAACCGTGAAGCTTTCTTT. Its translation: CASSPRWADNREAFF.

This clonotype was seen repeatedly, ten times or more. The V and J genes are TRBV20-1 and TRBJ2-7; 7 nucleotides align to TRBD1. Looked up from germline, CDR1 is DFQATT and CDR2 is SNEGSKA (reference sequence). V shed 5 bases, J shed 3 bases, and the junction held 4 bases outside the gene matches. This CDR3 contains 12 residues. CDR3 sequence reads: CSAPRDSYEQYF. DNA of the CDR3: TGCAGTGCTCCCCGGGACAGCTACGAGCAGTACTTC.

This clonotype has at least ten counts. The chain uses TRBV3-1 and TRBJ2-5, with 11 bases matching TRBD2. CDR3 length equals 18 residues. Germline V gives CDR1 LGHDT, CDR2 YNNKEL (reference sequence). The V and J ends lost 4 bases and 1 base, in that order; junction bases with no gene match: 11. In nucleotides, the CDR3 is TGTGCCAGCAGCCGTCTCCGTCTAGCGGGGGGACGCCAAGAGACCCAGTACTTC. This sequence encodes CASSRLRLAGGRQETQYF.

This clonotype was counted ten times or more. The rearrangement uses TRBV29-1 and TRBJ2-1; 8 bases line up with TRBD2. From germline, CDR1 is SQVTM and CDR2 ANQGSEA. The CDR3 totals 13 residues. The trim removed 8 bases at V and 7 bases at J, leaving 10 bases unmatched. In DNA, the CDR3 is TGCAGCATGGGACTAGTCAACGGGAATGAGCAGTTCTTC. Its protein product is CSMGLVNGNEQFF.

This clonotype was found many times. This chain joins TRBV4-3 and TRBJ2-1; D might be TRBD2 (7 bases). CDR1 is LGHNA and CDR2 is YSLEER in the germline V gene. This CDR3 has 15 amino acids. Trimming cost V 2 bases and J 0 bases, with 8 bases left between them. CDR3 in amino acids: CASSQRGGSYNEQFF. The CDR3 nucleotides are TGCGCCAGCAGCCAAAGGGGGGGCTCCTACAATGAGCAGTTCTTC.

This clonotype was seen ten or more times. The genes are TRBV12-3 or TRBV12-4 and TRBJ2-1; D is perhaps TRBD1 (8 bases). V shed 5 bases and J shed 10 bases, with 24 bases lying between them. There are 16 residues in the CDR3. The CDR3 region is CASSPQGAGALGEQFF. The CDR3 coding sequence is TGTGCCAGCAGTCCCCAGGGGGCGGGAGCCCTGGGGGAGCAGTTCTTC.